The 25 T cell receptor beta chains listed next were all sequenced from one sample in a study of blood T cell repertoires in COVID-19. Produced via immunoSEQ multiplex PCR; TCRdb's table is partial and in-frame only. The sample yields around 230,000 clones, roughly nine tenths seen once. The sample consisted of peripheral blood. These receptors originate from a middle-aged man with acute or convalescent COVID-19.

The chain is built from TRBV7-9 and TRBJ2-5, with D hard to call. The CDR3 is made up of 13 amino acids. Germline V gene data show CDR1 as SEHNR and CDR2 as FQNEAQ (reference sequence). The V gene lost 1 base and the J gene lost 7 bases, with 10 bases spanning the gap. CDR3 protein: CASSLGGGGTQYF. DNA for the CDR3: TGTGCCAGCAGCTTAGGAGGTGGTGGGACCCAGTACTTC.

The rearrangement uses TRBV28 and TRBJ1-2; the D gene is possibly TRBD1 (6 bases). The CDR3 covers 11 residues. The V end was cut by 4 bases, the J end by 6 bases, with 6 bases between. Germline V CDR1 and CDR2: MDHEN, SYDVKM. The CDR3 loop reads CASSYRDGYTF. CDR3 bases: TGTGCCAGCAGTTACAGGGATGGCTACACCTTC.

The CDR3 coding sequence is TGTGCCACCAGCAGAGAGGGGGGGTCGGATGAAAAACTGTTTTTT. Residues: CATSREGGSDEKLFF. The V and J genes are TRBV15 and TRBJ1-4, with D maybe TRBD1 (5 bases). The germline V gene has CDR1 LNHNV and CDR2 YYDKDF (reference sequence). The V end lost 0 bases, the J end lost 6 bases, and 11 bases lay between the germline ends. The CDR3 is 15 residues long. Full variable domain (missing parts from reference TRBV15 and TRBJ1-4): DAMVIQNPRYQVTQFGKPVTLSCSQTLNHNVMYWYQQKSSQAPKLLFHYYDKDFNNEADTPDNFQSRRPNTSFCFLDIRSPGLGDTAMYLCATSREGGSDEKLFFGSGTQLSVL.

The rearrangement joins TRBV7-3 to TRBJ1-2, with D perhaps matching TRBD1 (5 bases). Trimming stripped 1 base from V and 5 bases from J, with 14 bases between. Germline loops: CDR1 SGHTA, CDR2 FQGTGA. CDR3 length: 15 residues. CDR3 protein: CASSLNPGNPYGYTF. DNA for the CDR3: TGTGCCAGCAGCTTAAACCCAGGGAATCCTTATGGCTACACCTTC.

This chain connects TRBV15 to TRBJ1-5; D gene unclear. Germline CDR1 and CDR2: LNHNV and YYDKDF (reference sequence). V lost 0 bases, J lost 2 bases, and 11 bases lay in between. CDR3 length: 16 residues. This CDR3 is CATSRDARFGNQPQHF. The CDR3 DNA sequence: TGTGCCACCAGCAGAGACGCCAGGTTTGGCAATCAGCCCCAGCATTTT. Full variable domain (remainder filled in from reference TRBV15 and TRBJ1-5): DAMVIQNPRYQVTQFGKPVTLSCSQTLNHNVMYWYQQKSSQAPKLLFHYYDKDFNNEADTPDNFQSRRPNTSFCFLDIRSPGLGDTAMYLCATSRDARFGNQPQHFGDGTRLSIL.

This clone is a singleton in its sample. The CDR3 loop reads CAILDTEAFF. CDR3 sequence (DNA): TGTGCCATCCTAGACACTGAAGCTTTCTTT. The rearrangement links TRBV10-3 to TRBJ1-1; no clear D gene. Germline CDR1 reads ENHRY; CDR2 reads SYGVKD. The CDR3 runs to 10 residues. The germline V and J ends were trimmed by 8 bases and 3 bases, with 4 bases remaining between them.

V usage is TRBV18 and J usage is TRBJ2-1; TRBD2 matches at 8 bases. The CDR3 sequence is 15 residues long. The junction had 7 bases not matched to a gene; V was cut back by 3 bases and J by 6 bases. The V gene's germline CDR1 is KGHSH and CDR2 LQKENI. CDR3 residues: CASSPPQREINEQFF. The CDR3 nucleotides are TGTGCCAGCTCACCTCCCCAGCGGGAGATCAATGAGCAGTTCTTC.

The sample holds one count of this clone. DNA for the CDR3: TGTGCCAGCAGCCAGGGGTACCGGGGGGGGAACAATGAGCAGTTCTTC. Translation gives CASSQGYRGGNNEQFF. This chain connects TRBV3-1 (or the pseudogene TRBV3-2) to TRBJ2-1; TRBD2 matches 8 bases. V shed 3 bases and J 5 bases; nucleotides not matched to a gene: 9. The germline V gene has CDR1 LGHDT and CDR2 YNNKEL (reference sequence). CDR3 length: 16 residues.

CDR3 protein: CASSLRSGTGQYTQYF. CDR3 nucleotide sequence: TGTGCCAGCAGTTTAAGATCTGGGACAGGGCAGTATACGCAGTATTTT. V gene TRBV27 combines with J gene TRBJ2-3; TRBD1 agrees at 9 bases. Trimming at V came to 2 bases and at J to 7 bases, leaving 10 bases not matched to a gene. Germline values: CDR1 MNHEY, CDR2 SMNVEV (reference sequence). This CDR3 region has 16 residues.

The DNA of the CDR3 is TGTGCCATCAGTGAGTCGGAACTAGCGCACGAGCAGTACTTC. Translating it yields CAISESELAHEQYF. V usage is TRBV10-3 and J usage is TRBJ2-7; 7 nucleotides agree with TRBD2. The CDR3 has 14 residues. Trimming took 0 bases from V and 5 from J; bases not matched to a gene: 4. Per germline, CDR1 ENHRY and CDR2 SYGVKD.

The CDR3 loop is CASRPPGDNYGYTF. The CDR3 nucleotides are TGTGCCAGCAGGCCCCCGGGAGACAACTATGGCTACACCTTC. The chain uses TRBV28 and TRBJ1-2; D is uncertain. V lost 6 bases, J lost 2 bases, and 13 bases lay in between. CDR1 MDHEN and CDR2 SYDVKM come from the germline V gene. This CDR3 is built from 14 residues.

CDR3 sequence reads: CASSESGGSSYEQYF. The CDR3 nucleotides read TGCGCCAGCAGTGAGAGCGGGGGGAGCTCCTACGAGCAGTACTTC. The chain combines TRBV10-1 with TRBJ2-7; 9 positions agree with TRBD2. This CDR3 region has 15 residues. Germline V gene sequence: CDR1 WNHNN, CDR2 SYGVQD (reference sequence). V lost 2 bases and J lost 0; bases outside the gene matches: 2.

The CDR3 DNA sequence: TGTGCCAGCAGGACAGGGCGGGATCAGCCCCAGCATTTT. Translating it yields CASRTGRDQPQHF. The V gene is TRBV2, the J gene TRBJ1-5; 7 bases map to TRBD1. CDR3 length: 13 residues. Trimming at V came to 6 bases and at J to 5 bases, leaving 4 bases not matched to a gene. Germline loops: CDR1 SNHLY, CDR2 FYNNEI.

The chain couples TRBV9 to TRBJ2-1, with D unclear. This CDR3 is built from 14 residues. Germline V gene lookup returns CDR1 SGDLS and CDR2 YYNGEE. V lost 1 base to trimming and J lost 7 bases, with 12 bases between them. The CDR3 loop reads CASSVSLNGNEQFF. The CDR3, as DNA: TGTGCCAGCAGCGTATCCCTAAACGGGAATGAGCAGTTCTTC.

The genes are TRBV3-1 (or the pseudogene TRBV3-2) and TRBJ1-6; the match to TRBD1 covers 7 bases. Trimming cost V 3 bases and J 0 bases; bases outside gene matches: 8. Germline assignment: CDR1 LGHDT and CDR2 YNNKEL (reference sequence). The CDR3 runs 18 residues. The CDR3 DNA reads TGTGCCAGCAGCCACCAGGGGGTTGGGGGCTCCTATAATTCACCCCTCCACTTT. Encoded protein: CASSHQGVGGSYNSPLHF.

The chain links TRBV7-2 to TRBJ1-3; 10 nucleotides match TRBD1. The ends lost 1 base at V and 7 bases at J; junction bases unmatched: 7. This CDR3 is 16 amino acids long. Per the germline V gene, CDR1 is SGHTA and CDR2 is FQGNSA. The chain's CDR3 is CASSLVAGQGTNTIYF. The CDR3 DNA reads as TGTGCCAGCAGCTTAGTAGCGGGACAGGGGACGAACACCATATATTTT.

This CDR3 is CSVAGVTAEAFF. The CDR3 DNA reads TGCAGCGTTGCAGGGGTCACAGCTGAAGCTTTCTTT. The rearrangement uses TRBV29-1 and TRBJ1-1; D perhaps matches TRBD1 (6 bases). The CDR3 is made up of 12 amino acids. Germline V lookup: CDR1 SQVTM, CDR2 ANQGSEA. Trimming pared 4 bases from V and 6 bases from J, leaving 12 bases between.

The J gene is TRBJ2-2, the V gene TRBV7-8; 9 nucleotides match TRBD1. Unmatched junction bases numbered 5, after V lost 1 base and J lost 5 bases. This CDR3 comprises 16 residues. Germline CDR1 reads SGHVS; CDR2 reads FQNEAQ. CDR3 nucleotides: TGTGCCAGCAGCTTAGGAGCGACAGGGGGTACCGGGGAGCTGTTTTTT. This gives the protein CASSLGATGGTGELFF.

The chain employs TRBV20-1 and TRBJ1-1; 9 nucleotides agree with TRBD1. The CDR3 sequence is 14 residues long. Germline CDR1 and CDR2: DFQATT and SNEGSKA (reference sequence). V trimming: 3 bases; J trimming: 5 bases; junction bases outside the gene matches: 7. The CDR3 DNA reads TGCAGTGCTAGTAGGACAGGGGAAGAAACTGAAGCTTTCTTT. Its protein is CSASRTGEETEAFF.

The chain employs TRBV12-3 or TRBV12-4 and TRBJ2-1, with TRBD2 matching 8 bases. This CDR3 contains 13 residues. Trimming cost V 3 bases and J 7 bases; bases outside gene matches: 2. CDR3 DNA: TGTGCCAGCAGTTTTAGCGGGGTGAATGAGCAGTTCTTC. Translated: CASSFSGVNEQFF.

The rearrangement joins TRBV19 to TRBJ2-1; D possibly corresponds to TRBD1 (5 bases). Trimming cost V 7 bases and J 9 bases, with 16 bases left between them. CDR1 and CDR2 from the germline V gene are LNHDA and SQIVND (reference sequence). This CDR3 region has 13 residues. CDR3 DNA sequence: TGTGCCAGTACCACCCAGGGTGGCGGTGAGCAGTTCTTC. Its translation: CASTTQGGGEQFF.

This chain connects TRBV9 to TRBJ2-2, with D possibly being TRBD1 (5 bases). Between the trimmed V and J ends, which lost 4 bases and 2 bases, there was a span of 12 bases. CDR1 SGDLS and CDR2 YYNGEE come from the germline V gene. This CDR3 has 15 residues. In DNA form, the CDR3 reads TGTGCCAGCAGCCTTACAGGATTTAACACCGGGGAGCTGTTTTTT. Its translation: CASSLTGFNTGELFF. Filled out from reference TRBV9 and TRBJ2-2, the complete variable domain reads DSGVTQTPKHLITATGQRVTLRCSPRSGDLSVYWYQQSLDQGLQFLIQYYNGEERAKGNILERFSAQQFPDLHSELNLSSLELGDSALYFCASSLTGFNTGELFFGEGSRLTVL.

The V call is TRBV4-3, the J call TRBJ2-3, with 9 bases identical to TRBD2. Per the germline V gene, CDR1 is LGHNA and CDR2 is YSLEER. The CDR3 contains 18 residues. The ends lost 2 bases at V and 5 bases at J; junction bases unmatched: 14. The CDR3 sequence: CASSQTYSGSWREDTQYF. CDR3 DNA: TGCGCCAGCAGCCAAACCTATAGCGGGAGTTGGCGAGAAGATACGCAGTATTTT.

This sequence joins TRBV7-2 and TRBJ1-6, with D tentatively TRBD1 (5 bases). This CDR3 comprises 15 residues. Germline lookup yields CDR1 SGHTA and CDR2 FQGNSA. V was shortened by 5 bases and J by 7 bases, with 15 bases between the two germline ends. This CDR3 reads CASSGHTANNSPLHF. In nucleotides, the CDR3 is TGTGCCAGCAGCGGACACACAGCTAACAATTCACCCCTCCACTTT. The full variable domain, completed using reference TRBV7-2 and TRBJ1-6, is GAGVSQSPSNKVTEKGKDVELRCDPISGHTALYWYRQSLGQGLEFLIYFQGNSAPDKSGLPSDRFSAERTGGSVSTLTIQRTQQEDSAVYLCASSGHTANNSPLHFGNGTRLTVT.

The chain is built from TRBV24-1 and TRBJ2-1; D is possibly TRBD1 (6 bases). V dropped 7 bases and J dropped 5 bases, with 17 bases sitting between them. CDR1 KGHDR and CDR2 SFDVKD come from the germline V gene. CDR3 size: 15 residues. The CDR3 coding sequence is TGTGCCACCAGCCTCGCCGGGACACCCGACAATGAGCAGTTCTTC. This gives the protein CATSLAGTPDNEQFF.